These 6 T cell receptor beta chains originate from one sample sequenced in a study of metastatic and nonmetastatic thyroid tumors. TCRdb recomputed clones from the PCR reads via MiXCR. The table shows approximately 40,000 clones, with 28% occurring only once. Nobody among the patients had been given any treatment before thyroid surgery. The specimen was blood. These receptor sequences come from a male donor with papillary thyroid cancer or a benign thyroid nodule (not recorded which). Some clones in this sample may be carry-over from other donors' samples.

Regarding this clone: A read error may produce the germline difference seen at one junction end. This chain links TRBV2 with TRBJ2-7, with D unclear. From germline, CDR1 is SNHLY and CDR2 FYNNEI. This CDR3 region has 11 residues. Written as DNA, the CDR3 is TGTGACAGCAGTGCACTCTACGAGCAGTCCTTC. Its protein is CDSSALYEQSF. The complete variable domain, with remaining parts taken from reference TRBV2 and TRBJ2-7, reads EPEVTQTPSHQVTQMGQEVILRCVPISNHLYFYWYRQILGQKVEFLVSFYNNEISEKSEIFDDQFSVERPDGSNFTLKIRSTKLEDSAMYFCDSSALYEQSFGPGTRLTVT.

As to this clone: Possible read error: a much larger clone is one base away. It is likely a read error, because the conserved phenylalanine at the end of the CDR3 is missing. Other nucleotide sequences in the sample specify the same CDR3. V usage is TRBV28 and J usage is TRBJ1-2; possible D gene TRBD1, 5 bases. The germline CDR1 and CDR2 sequences are MDHEN and SYDVKM. V shed 3 bases and J shed 6 bases, with 14 bases lying between them. The CDR3 has 14 residues. The CDR3 region is CASSFPPQGNGYTL. The CDR3, as DNA: TGTGCCAGCAGTTTTCCCCCTCAGGGTAATGGCTACACCCTC.

This clone came up many times. The chain employs TRBV20-1 and TRBJ2-5; D possibly corresponds to TRBD1 (6 bases). The CDR3 length is 15 residues. V lost 0 bases to trimming and J lost 0 bases, with 11 bases between them. Germline CDR1 and CDR2: DFQATT and SNEGSKA (reference sequence). CDR3 region: CSARDTTGDQETQYF. In DNA form, the CDR3 reads TGCAGTGCTAGAGATACGACAGGCGACCAAGAGACCCAGTACTTC.

Ten or more counts support this clone. The chain uses TRBV29-1 and TRBJ1-2, with D maybe TRBD1 (5 bases). The CDR3 has 9 residues. V was pared by 6 bases and J by 13 bases, with 12 bases between. Germline V gene sequence: CDR1 SQVTM, CDR2 ANQGSEA. This CDR3 is CSVGERGTF. The CDR3 region has the DNA TGCAGCGTGGGGGAGAGGGGCACCTTC.

Many counts were recorded for this clone. The CDR3 coding sequence is TGTGCCAGCAGTGAACTTGGCGGGGGTGTCGGTGCCGGGGAGCTGTTTTTT. As protein: CASSELGGGVGAGELFF. V usage is TRBV2 and J usage is TRBJ2-2; 7 bases agree with TRBD2. This CDR3 is 17 amino acids long. Germline V lookup: CDR1 SNHLY, CDR2 FYNNEI. V shed 2 bases, J shed 6 bases, and the junction held 12 bases outside the gene matches.

This clone was seen a handful of times. V gene TRBV6-1 combines with J gene TRBJ1-4; TRBD1 agrees at 7 bases. J lost 8 bases, V lost 2 bases, and 8 bases had no gene match. Germline V lookup: CDR1 MNHNS, CDR2 SASEGT. This CDR3 has 15 residues. The CDR3 protein is CASSESMAGGEKLFF. The DNA of the CDR3 is TGTGCCAGCAGTGAATCAATGGCAGGGGGGGAAAAACTGTTTTTT.